These T cell receptor beta chains were read from a single sample in a study of T cell responses to AZD1222 COVID-19 vaccine. Clones were read by immunoSEQ multiplex PCR, and TCRdb kept only the in-frame ones, dropping some. This sample has about 140,000 clones, with around 90% found just once. The material was peripheral blood, obtained 28 days after the second AZD1222 dose. The receptors were gathered from an adult who received the AZD1222 COVID-19 vaccine. The CDR3 runs from the conserved cysteine through the conserved F or W. A D gene is named only where the DNA matches it firmly. Some rows have no size entry. The others give once, few or many, or a class for an expanded clone.

v_call: TRBV7-9; d_call: TRBD2; j_call: TRBJ2-7; clone_size: -; cdr3_aa: CASSPPGSRGGASSQQYF; cdr3_nt: TGTGCCAGCAGCCCGCCCGGATCCCGGGGGGGTGCATCTAGTCAGCAGTACTTC
v_call: TRBV14; d_call: -; j_call: TRBJ1-3; clone_size: -; cdr3_aa: CASSPLPGNTIYF; cdr3_nt: TGTGCCAGCAGCCCACTCCCCGGAAACACCATATATTTT
v_call: TRBV18; d_call: -; j_call: TRBJ1-1; clone_size: few; cdr3_aa: CASSLGVGDTEAFF; cdr3_nt: TGTGCCAGCTCCTTAGGGGTAGGGGACACTGAAGCTTTCTTT
v_call: TRBV5-1; d_call: TRBD2; j_call: TRBJ2-5; clone_size: once; cdr3_aa: CASSDLADMEETQYF; cdr3_nt: TGCGCCAGCAGCGATCTAGCGGATATGGAAGAGACCCAGTACTTC
v_call: TRBV28; d_call: -; j_call: TRBJ1-2; clone_size: few; cdr3_aa: CASIPSPGGYGYTF; cdr3_nt: TGTGCCAGCATCCCCTCACCCGGTGGATATGGCTACACCTTC
v_call: TRBV30; d_call: TRBD1; j_call: TRBJ1-2; clone_size: -; cdr3_aa: CAWSLAGGPGNGYTF; cdr3_nt: TGTGCCTGGAGTCTTGCAGGGGGCCCGGGCAATGGCTACACCTTC
v_call: TRBV7-2; d_call: TRBD1; j_call: TRBJ2-7; clone_size: -; cdr3_aa: CASRSGTGAYFHTYEQYF; cdr3_nt: TGTGCCAGCAGGTCCGGGACAGGGGCCTACTTCCACACCTACGAGCAGTACTTC
v_call: TRBV7-9; d_call: -; j_call: TRBJ2-3; clone_size: -; cdr3_aa: CASSYSRTDTQYF; cdr3_nt: TGTGCCAGCAGCTATTCCCGCACAGATACGCAGTATTTT
v_call: TRBV9; d_call: TRBD1; j_call: TRBJ2-7; clone_size: -; cdr3_aa: CASSVAGTGIEQYF; cdr3_nt: TGTGCCAGCAGCGTAGCTGGGACAGGGATCGAGCAGTACTTC
v_call: TRBV11-2; d_call: -; j_call: TRBJ1-2; clone_size: -; cdr3_aa: CASSLDRDGPGYTF; cdr3_nt: TGTGCCAGCAGCTTAGACCGTGACGGTCCTGGCTACACCTTC
v_call: TRBV28; d_call: -; j_call: TRBJ2-1; clone_size: -; cdr3_aa: CASSNFLGNEQFF; cdr3_nt: TGTGCCAGCAGCAATTTCTTGGGCAATGAGCAGTTCTTC
v_call: TRBV19; d_call: -; j_call: TRBJ2-5; clone_size: -; cdr3_aa: CASSIEEGTQYF; cdr3_nt: TGTGCCAGTAGTATAGAGGAGGGGACCCAGTACTTC
v_call: TRBV7-2; d_call: TRBD2; j_call: TRBJ2-7; clone_size: -; cdr3_aa: CASGGRLAGGEQYF; cdr3_nt: TGTGCCAGCGGGGGGAGACTAGCCGGCGGGGAGCAGTACTTC
v_call: TRBV7-9; d_call: -; j_call: TRBJ1-1; clone_size: few; cdr3_aa: CASSLVPGNTEAFF; cdr3_nt: TGTGCCAGCAGCTTAGTTCCAGGGAACACTGAAGCTTTCTTT
v_call: TRBV3-1/TRBV3-2; d_call: TRBD1; j_call: TRBJ1-2; clone_size: -; cdr3_aa: CASSPRDRVDYGYTF; cdr3_nt: TGTGCCAGCAGCCCAAGAGACAGGGTGGACTATGGCTACACCTTC
v_call: TRBV29-1; d_call: TRBD1; j_call: TRBJ2-2; clone_size: -; cdr3_aa: CSAGQGLDTGELFF; cdr3_nt: TGCAGCGCCGGACAGGGGTTGGACACCGGGGAGCTGTTTTTT
v_call: TRBV28; d_call: -; j_call: TRBJ1-5; clone_size: -; cdr3_aa: CASTDRTYSNQPQHF; cdr3_nt: TGTGCCAGCACAGACAGGACTTATAGCAATCAGCCCCAGCATTTT
v_call: TRBV6-4; d_call: -; j_call: TRBJ2-1; clone_size: -; cdr3_aa: CASSGDPPRRQFF; cdr3_nt: TGTGCCAGCAGTGGGGACCCCCCCAGGCGGCAGTTCTTC
v_call: TRBV9; d_call: -; j_call: TRBJ2-2; clone_size: -; cdr3_aa: CASSVGAGKSAGELFF; cdr3_nt: TGTGCCAGCAGCGTAGGAGCAGGGAAGTCGGCCGGGGAGCTGTTTTTT
v_call: TRBV20-1; d_call: -; j_call: TRBJ2-5; clone_size: -; cdr3_aa: CSATPQETQYF; cdr3_nt: TGCAGTGCTACCCCTCAAGAGACCCAGTACTTC
v_call: TRBV9; d_call: TRBD1; j_call: TRBJ1-2; clone_size: -; cdr3_aa: CASSTIQGHYGYTF; cdr3_nt: TGTGCCAGCAGCACAATACAGGGGCACTATGGCTACACCTTC
v_call: TRBV6-5; d_call: -; j_call: TRBJ1-2; clone_size: -; cdr3_aa: CASRRSSMGYGYTF; cdr3_nt: TGTGCCAGCAGGCGGAGCTCAATGGGCTATGGCTACACCTTC
v_call: TRBV28; d_call: TRBD1; j_call: TRBJ1-3; clone_size: -; cdr3_aa: CASQGVGSGNTIYF; cdr3_nt: TGTGCCAGCCAGGGGGTTGGATCTGGAAACACCATATATTTT
v_call: TRBV6-5; d_call: -; j_call: TRBJ1-5; clone_size: -; cdr3_aa: CASRRNLSNQPQHF; cdr3_nt: TGTGCCAGCAGACGTAACCTTAGCAATCAGCCCCAGCATTTT
v_call: TRBV19; d_call: -; j_call: TRBJ1-1; clone_size: -; cdr3_aa: CASSPGLLNTEAFF; cdr3_nt: TGTGCCAGTAGTCCCGGGCTACTCAACACTGAAGCTTTCTTT
v_call: TRBV11-2; d_call: TRBD2; j_call: TRBJ2-1; clone_size: -; cdr3_aa: CASSDPFRLAVYNEQFF; cdr3_nt: TGTGCCAGCAGCGACCCTTTTAGGCTAGCGGTCTACAATGAGCAGTTCTTC
v_call: TRBV2; d_call: TRBD2; j_call: TRBJ2-3; clone_size: few; cdr3_aa: CASILAGDTQYF; cdr3_nt: TGTGCCAGCATCCTAGCGGGAGATACGCAGTATTTT
v_call: TRBV28; d_call: -; j_call: TRBJ1-2; clone_size: once; cdr3_aa: CASSLQGDGYTF; cdr3_nt: TGTGCCAGCAGTTTGCAGGGAGATGGCTACACCTTC
v_call: TRBV7-9; d_call: TRBD1; j_call: TRBJ1-4; clone_size: -; cdr3_aa: CASSDQGANEKLFF; cdr3_nt: TGTGCCAGCAGCGATCAGGGGGCTAATGAAAAACTGTTTTTT
v_call: TRBV27; d_call: -; j_call: TRBJ2-7; clone_size: -; cdr3_aa: CASSFRDTSYEQYF; cdr3_nt: TGTGCCAGCAGTTTCCGGGACACCTCCTACGAGCAGTACTTC
v_call: TRBV29-1; d_call: -; j_call: TRBJ2-2; clone_size: -; cdr3_aa: CSVDPTGTGELFF; cdr3_nt: TGCAGCGTTGACCCCACGGGAACAGGGGAGCTGTTTTTT
v_call: TRBV10-1; d_call: -; j_call: TRBJ1-1; clone_size: -; cdr3_aa: CASSGERGEAFF; cdr3_nt: TGCGCCAGCAGTGGGGAGAGGGGGGAAGCTTTCTTT
v_call: TRBV19; d_call: TRBD1; j_call: TRBJ1-2; clone_size: -; cdr3_aa: CASSIAGTGDGYTF; cdr3_nt: TGTGCCAGTAGTATAGCCGGGACAGGGGATGGCTACACCTTC
v_call: TRBV11-2; d_call: -; j_call: TRBJ1-5; clone_size: -; cdr3_aa: CASSLDRTQPQHF; cdr3_nt: TGTGCCAGCAGCTTAGATCGGACTCAGCCCCAGCATTTT
v_call: TRBV30; d_call: -; j_call: TRBJ1-6; clone_size: -; cdr3_aa: CAWTPERALHF; cdr3_nt: TGTGCCTGGACCCCGGAGAGAGCCCTCCACTTT
v_call: TRBV27; d_call: -; j_call: TRBJ1-1; clone_size: -; cdr3_aa: CASAGQKNTEAFF; cdr3_nt: TGTGCCAGCGCCGGACAGAAGAACACTGAAGCTTTCTTT
v_call: TRBV5-8; d_call: -; j_call: TRBJ2-3; clone_size: -; cdr3_aa: CASSLVGYTDTQYF; cdr3_nt: TGTGCCAGCAGCTTGGTTGGGTACACAGATACGCAGTATTTT
v_call: TRBV5-1; d_call: TRBD2; j_call: TRBJ2-5; clone_size: -; cdr3_aa: CASAGLAGVQQETQYF; cdr3_nt: TGCGCCAGCGCTGGACTAGCGGGAGTACAACAAGAGACCCAGTACTTC
v_call: TRBV18; d_call: -; j_call: TRBJ1-2; clone_size: -; cdr3_aa: CASSPTAFSNYGYTF; cdr3_nt: TGTGCCAGCTCACCGACAGCCTTTTCTAACTATGGCTACACCTTC
v_call: TRBV29-1; d_call: -; j_call: TRBJ2-7; clone_size: -; cdr3_aa: CSVVSGLHSYEQYF; cdr3_nt: TGCAGCGTTGTGTCGGGACTCCACTCCTACGAGCAGTACTTC
v_call: TRBV19; d_call: -; j_call: TRBJ1-1; clone_size: -; cdr3_aa: CASMQTLMVAEAFF; cdr3_nt: TGTGCCAGTATGCAGACTCTAATGGTGGCTGAAGCTTTCTTT
v_call: TRBV21-1; d_call: -; j_call: TRBJ1-2; clone_size: -; cdr3_aa: CASSKAHYGYTF; cdr3_nt: TGTGCCAGCAGCAAAGCGCACTATGGCTACACCTTC
v_call: TRBV18; d_call: -; j_call: TRBJ1-5; clone_size: -; cdr3_aa: CASSHLQGDQPQHF; cdr3_nt: TGTGCCAGCTCACACCTACAGGGCGATCAGCCCCAGCATTTT
v_call: TRBV5-1; d_call: -; j_call: TRBJ1-3; clone_size: -; cdr3_aa: CASSLGVSGNTIYF; cdr3_nt: TGCGCCAGCAGCTTGGGTGTCTCTGGAAACACCATATATTTT
v_call: TRBV27; d_call: TRBD2; j_call: TRBJ2-5; clone_size: -; cdr3_aa: CASSGLAGEETQYF; cdr3_nt: TGTGCCAGCAGCGGACTAGCGGGGGAAGAGACCCAGTACTTC
v_call: TRBV9; d_call: -; j_call: TRBJ1-1; clone_size: -; cdr3_aa: CASSVDGTTEAFF; cdr3_nt: TGTGCCAGCAGCGTCGACGGAACCACTGAAGCTTTCTTT
v_call: TRBV4-2; d_call: -; j_call: TRBJ2-2; clone_size: -; cdr3_aa: CASSQDWGSNTGELFF; cdr3_nt: TGTGCCAGCAGCCAAGATTGGGGGTCGAACACCGGGGAGCTGTTTTTT
v_call: TRBV15; d_call: -; j_call: TRBJ1-2; clone_size: -; cdr3_aa: CATSRDRQAYGYTF; cdr3_nt: TGTGCCACCAGCAGAGATAGACAGGCCTATGGCTACACCTTC